One T cell receptor (beta chain) is described in this entry. Antigen unknown. This CDR3 spans 14 amino acids. V shed 5 bases, J shed 4 bases, and the junction held 5 bases outside the gene matches. Germline CDR1 and CDR2: LNHDA and SQIVND (reference sequence). Data came from immunoSEQ multiplex PCR; TCRdb stores just in-frame clones and leaves some out. The sample records approximately 85,000 clones, about 83% being singletons. The sample belongs to a study of radiotherapy plus CTLA-4 blockade in lung cancer. Study observations and caveats: Expansion in blood of tumor-derived TCR clones was seen after radiotherapy plus ipilimumab.

The V call is TRBV19, the J call TRBJ2-1; the match to TRBD2 covers 7 bases. This receptor was identified in a human donor with non-small cell lung cancer that progressed on radiotherapy plus ipilimumab. This sample comprised peripheral blood, obtained from a patient treated with radiotherapy plus ipilimumab. DNA of the CDR3: TGTGCCAGTAGTTCGACTAGCCGATACAATGAGCAGTTCTTC. It translates to CASSSTSRYNEQFF.